Each of the 32 T cell receptor beta chains below was sequenced from the same sample in a study of brain metastases from non-small cell lung cancer. Only in-frame clones appear in the TCRdb table, and some are missing; sequencing was by immunoSEQ multiplex PCR. The sample lists roughly 1,800 clones, 81% occurring once. The sample consisted of tissue from a brain metastasis. Receptors originate from a donor aged 40 or older with non-small cell lung cancer.

The genes are TRBV18 and TRBJ2-3; D perhaps matches TRBD2 (5 bases). V was trimmed by 6 bases and J by 6 bases, leaving 13 bases between them. Germline V gene lookup returns CDR1 KGHSH and CDR2 LQKENI. This CDR3 comprises 13 residues. The CDR3 spells CASSTLRGDTQYF. Here the CDR3 DNA reads TGTGCCAGCTCTACTCTCCGAGGGGATACGCAGTATTTT.

In the case of this clone: This may come from a read error, since a much larger clone is one base off. The J gene is TRBJ2-2, the V gene TRBV21-1; the DNA was not used to check the table's D call, TRBD2. TRBV21-1 is an annotated pseudogene. The CDR3 runs to 15 residues. CDR3 loop: CASNKVREATGELFF. DNA for the CDR3: TGTGCCAGCAACAAAGTTCGGGAGGCCACCGGGGAGCTGTTTTTT.

The chain carries TRBV10-3 and TRBJ1-5; 7 nucleotides line up with TRBD1. The CDR3 spans 14 residues. Germline assignment: CDR1 ENHRY and CDR2 SYGVKD. Trimming at V came to 7 bases and at J to 0 bases, leaving 3 bases not matched to a gene. The CDR3: CAINTGDSNQPQHF. The CDR3 nucleotides read TGTGCCATCAATACAGGGGATAGCAATCAGCCCCAGCATTTT.

The rearrangement links TRBV10-3 to TRBJ2-1; 9 bases are a match to TRBD2. Per the germline V gene, CDR1 is ENHRY and CDR2 is SYGVKD. CDR3 size: 16 residues. After removal of 8 bases from V and 2 bases from J, the junction contained 10 bases not matched to a gene. The CDR3 nucleotides read TGTGCCATCCCCGAAAAAGCGGGGGGACCCTACAATGAGCAGTTCTTC. The encoded protein is CAIPEKAGGPYNEQFF.

The chain is built from TRBV2 and TRBJ1-4, with no clear D. CDR3 length: 15 residues. CDR1 and CDR2 from the germline V gene are SNHLY and FYNNEI. The germline V and J ends were trimmed by 5 bases and 8 bases, with 18 bases remaining between them. CDR3 in amino acids: CASSLRELPTEKLFF. Written as DNA, the CDR3 is TGTGCCAGCAGTCTACGGGAACTACCAACAGAAAAACTGTTTTTT.

The rearrangement uses TRBV5-1 and TRBJ2-1; no definite D call. The CDR3 has 18 residues. V gave up 0 bases and J gave up 0 bases, with 16 bases separating them. The germline V gene encodes CDR1 SGHRS and CDR2 YFSETQ. CDR3 protein: CASSLESGAGSSYNEQFF. The CDR3 bases are TGCGCCAGCAGCTTGGAGTCCGGAGCCGGAAGCTCCTACAATGAGCAGTTCTTC.

This clone has more than one count but fewer than ten. Since a much larger clone is just one base distant, this may be a read error. This sample includes further DNA sequences coding for the same CDR3. This chain joins TRBV6-2 or TRBV6-3 and TRBJ2-3, with D perhaps matching TRBD2 (5 bases). The CDR3 totals 15 residues. Germline CDR1 reads MNHEY; CDR2 reads SVGEGT. V shed 5 bases and J shed 8 bases, with 20 bases lying between them. The CDR3 here is CASSTLATIFSTQYF. Written as DNA, the CDR3 is TGTGCCAGCAGTACCTTAGCGACTATTTTTTCTACGCAGTATTTT.

The genes are TRBV30 and TRBJ1-1; D call uncertain. The V gene lost 2 bases and the J gene lost 5 bases, with 15 bases spanning the gap. CDR1 is GTSNPN, CDR2 SVGIG, per germline (reference sequence). This CDR3 has 14 residues. The CDR3 sequence is CAWSRIGTGTEAFF. The CDR3, as DNA: TGTGCCTGGAGTCGGATAGGTACGGGGACTGAAGCTTTCTTT.

The chain joins TRBV7-6 to TRBJ2-5, with 12 bases fitting TRBD2. The trim removed 2 bases at V and 9 bases at J, leaving 7 bases unmatched. Per the germline V gene, CDR1 is SGHVS and CDR2 is FNYEAQ. This CDR3 comprises 15 residues. The CDR3 reads CASSLRLAGGLSQYF. Written as DNA, the CDR3 is TGTGCCAGCAGCTTACGGCTAGCGGGGGGGCTGTCCCAGTACTTC.

This clone was recorded a few times. V usage is TRBV3-1 (or the pseudogene TRBV3-2) and J usage is TRBJ1-3; no definite D call. V lost 8 bases and J 4 bases, leaving 18 bases between the germline ends. The CDR3 is made up of 15 amino acids. Germline CDR1 is LGHDT and CDR2 is YNNKEL (reference sequence). The CDR3 sequence: CASQTGVLAGNTIYF. For the CDR3, the DNA is TGTGCCAGCCAAACGGGAGTCCTAGCAGGAAACACCATATATTTT.

The chain carries TRBV10-1 and TRBJ1-1; D possibly corresponds to TRBD1 (6 bases). The CDR3 contains 15 residues. Germline V gene lookup returns CDR1 WNHNN and CDR2 SYGVQD (reference sequence). Trimming cost V 0 bases and J 3 bases, with 11 bases left between them. CDR3 amino acids: CASSESNRVDTEAFF. As DNA, the CDR3 is TGCGCCAGCAGTGAGTCGAACAGGGTGGACACTGAAGCTTTCTTT.

Only a few counts were recorded for this clone. The V call is TRBV3-1 (or the pseudogene TRBV3-2), the J call TRBJ2-1; 7 nucleotides align to TRBD2. The CDR3 covers 12 residues. Germline V lookup: CDR1 LGHDT, CDR2 YNNKEL (reference sequence). The ends lost 4 bases at V and 10 bases at J; junction bases unmatched: 4. Written as DNA, the CDR3 is TGTGCCAGCAGCCCTAGCGGACCCGAGCAGTTCTTC. Residues: CASSPSGPEQFF.

The chain uses TRBV6-2 or TRBV6-3 and TRBJ1-5; D is uncertain. Germline assignment: CDR1 MNHEY and CDR2 SVGEGT. The CDR3 has 15 residues. V gave up 6 bases and J gave up 3 bases, with 15 bases separating them. The CDR3 DNA sequence: TGTGCCAGCAGCGAAATAGGGCGAAACAATCAGCCCCAGCATTTT. As protein: CASSEIGRNNQPQHF.

This rearrangement joins TRBV5-4 to TRBJ2-2; the match to TRBD1 covers 7 bases. The J segment lost 0 bases and the V segment lost 7 bases, leaving 9 bases of the junction unmatched. The germline CDR1 and CDR2 sequences are SGHNT and YYREEE (reference sequence). The CDR3 covers 16 residues. DNA for the CDR3: TGTGCCAGCTCTTCGAGGGACAGAACGAACACCGGGGAGCTGTTTTTT. Translating gives CASSSRDRTNTGELFF.

Turning to this clone: At one end the junction does not follow the germline gene, possibly because of a read error. This chain joins TRBV12-5 and TRBJ1-1; D is undetermined. The CDR3 runs to 14 residues. CDR1 and CDR2 (germline): LGHNT, FRNRAP. The CDR3 protein is CTSGLLHPNTEAFF. The CDR3 DNA reads TGTACTAGTGGCCTACTACATCCGAACACTGAAGCTTTCTTT.

This chain connects TRBV6-2 or TRBV6-3 to TRBJ1-5; unclear D gene. The V gene's germline CDR1 is MNHEY and CDR2 SVGEGT. This CDR3 has 14 amino acids. V lost 2 bases to trimming and J lost 7 bases, with 12 bases between them. The CDR3 nucleotides read TGTGCCAGCAGTTACGCCTCTCAAGGGCAGCCCCAGCATTTT. Its translation is CASSYASQGQPQHF.

As concerns this clone: The final CDR3 position lacks the conserved phenylalanine or tryptophan, pointing to a likely read error. The chain recombines TRBV10-3 with TRBJ2-7; D call uncertain. Germline V lookup: CDR1 ENHRY, CDR2 SYGVKD. This CDR3 region has 14 residues. The germline V and J ends were trimmed by 4 bases and 5 bases, with 15 bases remaining between them. CDR3 nucleotides: TGTGCCATCAGTGTTAAAACCCCCGGAGACGAGCAGTACATC. This encodes CAISVKTPGDEQYI.

Remarks on this clone: A junction boundary mismatches the germline segment, possibly from a read error. The CDR3 nucleotides read TGCGCCAGCAGTCAAGATCTCGGCGGGACGAACACCGGGGAGCTGTTTTTT. It encodes CASSQDLGGTNTGELFF. The chain employs TRBV4-3 and TRBJ2-2; TRBD2 might be the D (6 bases). The V gene's germline CDR1 is LGHNA and CDR2 YSLEER. This CDR3 comprises 17 residues.

The chain recombines TRBV9 with TRBJ2-1; D remains ambiguous. Germline CDR1 SGDLS, CDR2 YYNGEE. V was shortened by 0 bases and J by 3 bases, with 10 bases between the two germline ends. This CDR3 has 15 amino acids. In nucleotides, the CDR3 is TGTGCCAGCAGCGTAGACTCCACCTACTACAATGAGCAGTTCTTC. Its protein is CASSVDSTYYNEQFF. The complete variable domain, with remaining parts taken from reference TRBV9 and TRBJ2-1, reads DSGVTQTPKHLITATGQRVTLRCSPRSGDLSVYWYQQSLDQGLQFLIQYYNGEERAKGNILERFSAQQFPDLHSELNLSSLELGDSALYFCASSVDSTYYNEQFFGPGTRLTVL.

The chain joins TRBV2 to TRBJ2-3, with D perhaps matching TRBD2 (6 bases). Germline-derived CDR1 and CDR2 are SNHLY and FYNNEI. With 4 bases removed from V and 5 bases from J, the gap between germline ends came to 16 bases. The CDR3 has 15 residues. As DNA, the CDR3 is TGTGCCAGCAGTGGGAGCGGGTATGGGGGAGATACGCAGTATTTT. Translated, it gives CASSGSGYGGDTQYF.

The chain recombines TRBV5-4 with TRBJ1-1; no firm D call. Germline lookup yields CDR1 SGHNT and CDR2 YYREEE (reference sequence). V was clipped by 4 bases and J by 1 base, with 14 bases between them. The CDR3 totals 15 residues. The CDR3 spells CASSPSGRSNTEAFF. The CDR3 DNA sequence: TGTGCCAGCAGCCCGAGCGGCAGGTCGAACACTGAAGCTTTCTTT.

The J gene is TRBJ1-1, the V gene TRBV23-1; a weak D match, TRBD1 (5 bases). TRBV23-1 is designated an ORF whose function remains uncertain. The germline V and J ends were trimmed by 2 bases and 0 bases, with 16 bases remaining between them. The CDR3 contains 17 residues. CDR3 amino acids: CASSQARQYLMNTEAFF. The CDR3 DNA is TGCGCCAGCAGTCAAGCCCGACAGTACCTCATGAACACTGAAGCTTTCTTT.

This sequence joins TRBV30 and TRBJ2-7, with unresolved D. The germline CDR1 and CDR2 sequences are GTSNPN and SVGIG (reference sequence). This CDR3 comprises 11 residues. CDR3 sequence (DNA): TGTGCCTGGAGTGCTGACTCCCGACTGATCGTC. Protein sequence: CAWSADSRLIV.

This clone was picked up a small number of times. Distinct nucleotide sequences in the sample also encode this CDR3. The chain combines TRBV10-3 with TRBJ2-7; 10 bases fit TRBD2. CDR1 and CDR2 from the germline V gene are ENHRY and SYGVKD. The trim removed 3 bases at V and 7 bases at J, leaving 12 bases unmatched. The CDR3 sequence is 16 residues long. The CDR3 nucleotides are TGTGCCATCAGTGATTCCCTTCTAGCGGGGGCCGCTGAGCAGTACGTC. Translation gives CAISDSLLAGAAEQYV.

A remark on this clone: Its ends do not fully match the called genes, so a read error is possible. The genes are TRBV5-4 and TRBJ2-5; 7 nucleotides line up with TRBD1. This CDR3 comprises 16 residues. Germline V lookup: CDR1 SGHNT, CDR2 YYREEE (reference sequence). CDR3: CASSSPGQPRQEIQYF. The CDR3 coding sequence is TGTGCCAGTAGCTCCCCGGGACAGCCGAGACAAGAGATCCAGTACTTC.

This chain links TRBV19 with TRBJ2-7; no clear D gene. Trimming took 6 bases from V and 4 from J, leaving 13 bases between them. The CDR3 loop spans 13 amino acids. Germline-derived CDR1 and CDR2 are LNHDA and SQIVND (reference sequence). The chain's CDR3 is CASSFGQKYEQYF. The CDR3 DNA sequence: TGTGCCAGTAGCTTCGGGCAGAAATACGAGCAGTACTTC.

The genes are TRBV6-2 or TRBV6-3 and TRBJ2-5, with unresolved D. Germline V gives CDR1 MNHEY, CDR2 SVGEGT. Trimming cost V 0 bases and J 5 bases, with 10 bases left between them. This CDR3 has 14 residues. DNA for the CDR3: TGTGCCAGCAGTTACTCGGGTGTTGTTGAGACCCAGTACTTC. Translating gives CASSYSGVVETQYF.

Turning to this clone: A read error may explain this, as a much larger clone is one base away. DNA of the CDR3: TGTGCCAGCAGTCGGGGGCCGGATAGGGCCAACGTCCTGACTTTC. It yields the protein CASSRGPDRANVLTF. J is TRBJ2-6 and V is TRBV6-5; either TRBD1 or TRBD2 may supply D (6 bases each). The germline CDR1 and CDR2 sequences are MNHEY and SVGAGI. This CDR3 comprises 15 residues. V lost 5 bases, J lost 5 bases, and 13 bases lay in between.

The rearrangement joins TRBV7-3 to TRBJ1-1, with D hard to call. The CDR3 is 14 amino acids. The germline gives CDR1 SGHTA, CDR2 FQGTGA. The V end lost 2 bases, the J end lost 1 base, and 8 bases lay between the germline ends. This CDR3 reads CASSLGPTNTEAFF. DNA of the CDR3: TGTGCCAGCAGCTTAGGCCCGACGAACACTGAAGCTTTCTTT.

For this clone: Compared with germline, one end of the junction differs, possibly owing to a read error. The V call is TRBV24-1, the J call TRBJ2-2; the D gene is possibly TRBD1 (5 bases). This CDR3 has 13 amino acids. Germline CDR1 is KGHDR and CDR2 is SFDVKD. CDR3 DNA: TGTACCACCAGTGGGGAAGGGGTCGGGGAGCTGTTTTTT. This encodes CTTSGEGVGELFF.

The V call is TRBV7-3, the J call TRBJ2-3, with D tentatively TRBD2 (5 bases). The CDR3 spans 13 residues. Per the germline V gene, CDR1 is SGHTA and CDR2 is FQGTGA. Trimming stripped 4 bases from V and 6 bases from J, with 11 bases between. DNA of the CDR3: TGTGCCAGCAGCTCCCCGGGGTCCGATACGCAGTATTTT. This encodes CASSSPGSDTQYF.

Concerning this clone: Additional DNA sequences in this sample encode the identical CDR3. This chain joins TRBV14 and TRBJ1-3, with D maybe TRBD1 (5 bases). The CDR3 has 12 amino acids. CDR1 and CDR2 (germline): SGHDN, FVKESK. V dropped 1 base and J dropped 15 bases, with 13 bases sitting between them. DNA of the CDR3: TGTGCCAGCAGCCAAGGCCCAGGGCCTAGATATTTT. This sequence encodes CASSQGPGPRYF.